This T cell receptor beta chain derives from a study of molecular identifiers for immune sequencing clone quantification. Study overall: Replicates partitioned RNA from about 20,000 or 100,000 naive CD8 cells into five parts, sequencing four. Points from the study as a whole: Investigators reportedly could detect spiked Jurkat TCR RNA from one cell among some 940,000 naive cells. It was shown that clones above 20 RNA copies held over 99% of effector molecules, but under 1% in naive cells. Highly expanded clone sizes could end up underestimated if a barcode were shared by identical TCR molecules.

This clonotype is classed as large. The antigen is undetermined. TCRdb reprocessed the PCR reads via MiXCR and lists one record per CDR3 protein. Here the sample spans 2,000 to 3,000 distinct CDR3 sequences, around 24% being singletons. The V gene lost 4 bases and the J gene lost 4 bases, with 17 bases spanning the gap. Germline-derived CDR1 and CDR2 are SEHNR and FQNEAQ (reference sequence). The CDR3 totals 15 residues. This TCR was recovered from a human donor in good health. Some libraries in this study had Jurkat cell RNA spiked in. The chain combines TRBV7-9 with TRBJ2-7; TRBD2 might be the D (6 bases). Input material: naive CD8+ T cells from blood, with Jurkat cell RNA spiked in. Indicated subset: FACS-sorted CD8+CD4-CCR7+CD45RA+ naive T cells. The CDR3 reads CASSWGGAEAYEQYF. The DNA of the CDR3 is TGTGCCAGCAGCTGGGGAGGTGCGGAAGCATACGAGCAGTACTTC.